This T cell receptor (beta chain) was captured by sequencing in a study of Graves' ophthalmopathy and Graves' hyperthyroidism. Whole-study findings and limits: Detected in blood as well were most expanded thyroid clonotypes with frequency above 0.001. With a specificity of just under 75% and a sensitivity of 70% to 71%, the model predicted ophthalmopathy progression.

Investigators amplified TCR beta CDR3 regions from RNA transcripts. RT-PCR in the first round used HTBI primers; a second-round multiplex PCR followed. TCRdb re-called the multiplex PCR reads with MiXCR, one entry per CDR3 protein. This table holds roughly 480,000 distinct CDR3 sequences, over 13% found once. A remark on this clonotype: Its antigen remains unidentified.

This CDR3 region has 16 residues. Germline assignment: CDR1 SGHRS and CDR2 YFSETQ. V was cut by 4 bases and J by 0 bases, with 13 bases left in between. The sequenced sample was blood. The V call is TRBV5-1, the J call TRBJ2-2, with a tentative D call TRBD1 (6 bases). This TCR came from a woman aged 30 to 39 with Graves' ophthalmopathy. The CDR3 loop reads CASSQVKGANTGELFF. The CDR3 region has the DNA TGCGCCAGCAGCCAAGTGAAGGGGGCGAACACCGGGGAGCTGTTTTTT.